This T cell receptor beta chain was observed in a study of T cell responses to AZD1222 COVID-19 vaccine. At the level of the study: Second-dose intervals of approximately 4 or approximately 12 weeks were pooled.

The assay was immunoSEQ multiplex PCR, and TCRdb's table has in-frame clones only and misses some. The sample carries over 100,000 clones, around 89% recorded once. To note about this clone: No antigen is known for it.

Whole-study findings and limits: Spike-wide vaccine-associated CD4 TCRs dominated at 160-218 and 743-854.

The source material was peripheral blood, sampled on day 0 of AZD1222 vaccination. The source of this sequence is an adult in good health.

CDR3 sequence (DNA): TGTGCCAGCAGCGTGGCCATAGGGGGGCAGGATACGCAGTATTTT. This sequence encodes CASSVAIGGQDTQYF. V and J are TRBV9 and TRBJ2-3; D tentatively fits TRBD1 or TRBD2 (6 bases each). The CDR3 totals 15 residues. V lost 2 bases and J 6 bases, leaving 16 bases between the germline ends. Germline values: CDR1 SGDLS, CDR2 YYNGEE.